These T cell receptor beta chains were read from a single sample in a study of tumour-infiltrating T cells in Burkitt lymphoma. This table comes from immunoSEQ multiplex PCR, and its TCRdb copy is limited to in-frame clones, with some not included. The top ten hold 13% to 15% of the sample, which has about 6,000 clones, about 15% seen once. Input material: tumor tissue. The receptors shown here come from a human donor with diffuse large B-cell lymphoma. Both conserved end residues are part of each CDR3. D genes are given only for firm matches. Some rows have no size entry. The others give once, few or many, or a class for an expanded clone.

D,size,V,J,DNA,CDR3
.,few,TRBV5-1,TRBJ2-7,TGCGCCAGCAGCTGGCCTGGACGGCCCCGGGAGCAGTACTTC,CASSWPGRPREQYF
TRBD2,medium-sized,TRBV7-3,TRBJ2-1,TGTGCCAGCAGCCTGGGACTAGCCTCCTACAATGAGCAGTTCTTC,CASSLGLASYNEQFF
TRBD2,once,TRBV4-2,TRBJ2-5,TGTGCCAGCAGCCAGACTAGCGGGGTACTTGGGGAGACCCAGTACTTC,CASSQTSGVLGETQYF
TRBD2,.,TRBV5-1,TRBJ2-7,TGCGCCAGCAGTCAAGGGGCTAGCGGGTCCTCCTACGAGCAGTACTTC,CASSQGASGSSYEQYF
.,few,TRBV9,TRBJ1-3,TGTGCCAGCAGCACTAGTGGCAACTCTGGAAACACCATATATTTT,CASSTSGNSGNTIYF
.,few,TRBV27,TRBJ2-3,TGTGCCAGCAGACGCGGGTTCTCCGGCACAGATACGCAGTATTTT,CASRRGFSGTDTQYF
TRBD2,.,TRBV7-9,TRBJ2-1,TGTGCCAGCAGCTTAGGTGGACTAGCGGGAGTGGGGTTCTTC,CASSLGGLAGVGFF
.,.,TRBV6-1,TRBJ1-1,TGTGCCAGCAGTACCACCAGTGCGAACACTGAAGCTTTCTTT,CASSTTSANTEAFF
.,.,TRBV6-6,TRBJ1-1,TGTGCCAGCAAAGGGGGGCGAGAAGCTTTCTTT,CASKGGREAFF
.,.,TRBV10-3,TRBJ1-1,TGTGCCATCAGTGAGTCTAAGACTGAAGCTTTCTTT,CAISESKTEAFF
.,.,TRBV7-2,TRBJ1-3,TGTGCCAGCAGTTCGACTCAGGGTATTGGAAACACCATATATTTT,CASSSTQGIGNTIYF
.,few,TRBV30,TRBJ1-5,TGTGCCTGGAGTGTTGGTCTGGGCAATCAACCCCAGCATTTT,CAWSVGLGNQPQHF
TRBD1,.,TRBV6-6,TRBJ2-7,TGTGCCAGCAGCCCGACAGGGGGAGCGAACGAGCAGTACTTC,CASSPTGGANEQYF
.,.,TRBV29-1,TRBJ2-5,TGCAGCGTTGAAAAGGGGACAAAGACCCAGTACTTC,CSVEKGTKTQYF
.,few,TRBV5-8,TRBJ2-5,TGTGCCAGCAGCTTGGTGTGGGGAGGCGGTGAGACCCAGTACTTC,CASSLVWGGGETQYF
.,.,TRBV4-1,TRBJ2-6,TGCGCCAGCAGCCAGGAGGGACAGCTAAACTCTGGGGCCAACGTCCTGACTTTC,CASSQEGQLNSGANVLTF
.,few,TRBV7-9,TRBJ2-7,TGTGCCAGCAGCTTGGACGGAGCTAGCGTGAGGGAGCAGTACTTC,CASSLDGASVREQYF